This TCR beta chain appears in the sequencing data of a study of shared clonotypes between healthy human individuals. Into CD45RA+ naive and CD45RA-negative memory subsets, the CD4+ cells were split. Germline V gene lookup returns CDR1 SGHDN and CDR2 FVKESK. This CDR3 region has 12 residues. V lost 4 bases and J 3 bases, leaving 7 bases between the germline ends. Study-level points and caveats: Roughly 5% of naive CD4 clonotypes were shared across four donors.

With respect to this clone: The antigen is undetermined.

Every subset's genomic DNA went evenly onto several immunoSEQ plates. Produced via immunoSEQ multiplex PCR; TCRdb's table is partial and in-frame only. The sample lists roughly 2.6 million clones, around 94% occurring once. The sequenced material came from naive CD4+ T cells sorted from blood. Subset in this sample: CD45RA+ positively selected. The chain joins TRBV14 to TRBJ2-7, with a weak D call TRBD1 (5 bases). The origin of this receptor is a man younger than 30 in good health. The CDR3 sequence is CASSRDSYEQYF. The CDR3 DNA reads as TGTGCCAGCAGCCGAGACAGCTACGAGCAGTACTTC. Looking up the rest from reference TRBV14 and TRBJ2-7 gives the full variable domain: EAGVTQFPSHSVIEKGQTVTLRCDPISGHDNLYWYRRVMGKEIKFLLHFVKESKQDESGMPNNRFLAERTGGTYSTLKVQPAELEDSGVYFCASSRDSYEQYFGPGTRLTVT.